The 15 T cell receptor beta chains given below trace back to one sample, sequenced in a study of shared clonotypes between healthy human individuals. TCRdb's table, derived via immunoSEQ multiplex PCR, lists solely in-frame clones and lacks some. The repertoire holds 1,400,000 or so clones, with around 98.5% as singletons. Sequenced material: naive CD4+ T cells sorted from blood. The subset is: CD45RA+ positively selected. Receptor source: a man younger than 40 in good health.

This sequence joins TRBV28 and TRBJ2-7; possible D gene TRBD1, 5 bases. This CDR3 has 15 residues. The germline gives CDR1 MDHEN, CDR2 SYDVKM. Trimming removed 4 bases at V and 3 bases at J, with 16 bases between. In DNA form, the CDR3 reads TGTGCCAGCAGTTCCTTTAAAAGGGGCTTCTACGAGCAGTACTTC. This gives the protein CASSSFKRGFYEQYF. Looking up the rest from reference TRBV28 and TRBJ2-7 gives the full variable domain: DVKVTQSSRYLVKRTGEKVFLECVQDMDHENMFWYRQDPGLGLRLIYFSYDVKMKEKGDIPEGYSVSREKKERFSLILESASTNQTSMYLCASSSFKRGFYEQYFGPGTRLTVT.

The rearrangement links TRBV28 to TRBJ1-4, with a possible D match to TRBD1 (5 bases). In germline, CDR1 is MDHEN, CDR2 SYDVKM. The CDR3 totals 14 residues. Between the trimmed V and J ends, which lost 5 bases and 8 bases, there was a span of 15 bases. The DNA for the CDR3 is TGTGCCAGCAGTCGGGGCCGGCAGGAAGAAAAACTGTTTTTT. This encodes CASSRGRQEEKLFF.

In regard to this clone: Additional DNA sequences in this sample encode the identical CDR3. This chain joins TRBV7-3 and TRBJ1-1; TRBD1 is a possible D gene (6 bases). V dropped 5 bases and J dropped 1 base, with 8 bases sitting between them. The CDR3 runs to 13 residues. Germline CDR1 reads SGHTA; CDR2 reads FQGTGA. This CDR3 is CASSPQGNTEAFF. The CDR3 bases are TGTGCCAGCAGCCCACAGGGGAACACTGAAGCTTTCTTT.

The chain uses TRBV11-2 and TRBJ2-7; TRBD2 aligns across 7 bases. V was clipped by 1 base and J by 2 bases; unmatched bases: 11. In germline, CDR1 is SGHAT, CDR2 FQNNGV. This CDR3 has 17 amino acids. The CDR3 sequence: CASSLGVTLAVTYEQYF. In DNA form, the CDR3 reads TGTGCCAGCAGCTTAGGGGTAACTCTAGCGGTAACCTACGAGCAGTACTTC.

The DNA for the CDR3 is TGTGCCAGCAGCTTATACAGGGAGGTTGGCTACACCTTC. This encodes CASSLYREVGYTF. The chain combines TRBV11-2 with TRBJ1-2; tentative D call: TRBD1 (6 bases). The V end lost 2 bases, the J end lost 7 bases, and 11 bases lay between the germline ends. Germline V gene data show CDR1 as SGHAT and CDR2 as FQNNGV. CDR3 length equals 13 residues.

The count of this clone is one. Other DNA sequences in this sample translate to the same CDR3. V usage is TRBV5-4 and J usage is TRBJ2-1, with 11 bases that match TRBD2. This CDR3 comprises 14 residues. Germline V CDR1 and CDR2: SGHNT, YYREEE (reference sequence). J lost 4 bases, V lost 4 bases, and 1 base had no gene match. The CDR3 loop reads CASSTSGSYNEQFF. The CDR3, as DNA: TGTGCCAGCAGCACTAGCGGGAGTTACAATGAGCAGTTCTTC.

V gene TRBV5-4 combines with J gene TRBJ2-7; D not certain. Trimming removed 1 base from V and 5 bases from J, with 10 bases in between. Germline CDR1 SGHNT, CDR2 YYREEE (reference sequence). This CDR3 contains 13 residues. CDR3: CASSLRLKNEQYF. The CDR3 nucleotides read TGTGCCAGCAGCTTGAGACTTAAGAACGAGCAGTACTTC. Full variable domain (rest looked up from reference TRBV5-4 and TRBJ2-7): ETGVTQSPTHLIKTRGQQVTLRCSSQSGHNTVSWYQQALGQGPQFIFQYYREEENGRGNFPPRFSGLQFPNYSSELNVNALELDDSALYLCASSLRLKNEQYFGPGTRLTVT.

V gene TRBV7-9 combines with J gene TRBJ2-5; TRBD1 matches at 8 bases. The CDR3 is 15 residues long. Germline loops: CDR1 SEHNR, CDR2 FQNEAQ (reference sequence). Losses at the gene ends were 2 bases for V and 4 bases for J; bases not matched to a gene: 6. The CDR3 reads CASSLWTGLTETQYF. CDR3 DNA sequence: TGTGCCAGCAGCTTATGGACAGGGCTGACAGAGACCCAGTACTTC.

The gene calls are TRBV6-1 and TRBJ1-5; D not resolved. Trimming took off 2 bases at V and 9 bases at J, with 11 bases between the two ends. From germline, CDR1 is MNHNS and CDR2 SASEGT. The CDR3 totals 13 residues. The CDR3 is CASSELGPGPQHF. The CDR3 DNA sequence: TGTGCCAGCAGTGAACTGGGTCCGGGGCCCCAGCATTTT.

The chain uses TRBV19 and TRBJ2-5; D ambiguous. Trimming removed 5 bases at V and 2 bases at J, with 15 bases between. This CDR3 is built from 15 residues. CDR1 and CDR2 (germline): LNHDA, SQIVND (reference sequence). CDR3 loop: CASSPIAQRQETQYF. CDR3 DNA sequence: TGTGCCAGTAGTCCCATAGCCCAAAGGCAAGAGACCCAGTACTTC.

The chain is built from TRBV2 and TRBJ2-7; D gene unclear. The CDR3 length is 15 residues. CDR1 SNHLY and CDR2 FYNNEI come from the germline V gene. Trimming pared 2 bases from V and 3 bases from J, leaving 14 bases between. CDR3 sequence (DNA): TGTGCCAGCAGTGAATACAACCTCGACGGCTACGAGCAGTACTTC. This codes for CASSEYNLDGYEQYF.

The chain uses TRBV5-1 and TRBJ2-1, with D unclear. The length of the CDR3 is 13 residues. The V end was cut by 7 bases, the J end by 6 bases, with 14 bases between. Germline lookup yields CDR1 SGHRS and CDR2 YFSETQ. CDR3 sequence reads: CASAQGSGNEQFF. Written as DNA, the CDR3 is TGCGCCAGCGCCCAAGGATCCGGCAATGAGCAGTTCTTC.

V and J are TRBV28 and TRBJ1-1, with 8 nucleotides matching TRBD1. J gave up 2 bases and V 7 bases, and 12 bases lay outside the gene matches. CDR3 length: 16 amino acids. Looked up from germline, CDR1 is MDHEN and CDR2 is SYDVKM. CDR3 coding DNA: TGTGCCAGCAAACCCGCGATGGGACAGGCCAACACTGAAGCTTTCTTT. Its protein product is CASKPAMGQANTEAFF.

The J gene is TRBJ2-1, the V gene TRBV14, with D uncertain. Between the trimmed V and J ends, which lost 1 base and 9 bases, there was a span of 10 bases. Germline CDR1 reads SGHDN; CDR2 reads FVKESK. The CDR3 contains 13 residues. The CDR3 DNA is TGTGCCAGCAGCCAAGGCCCTGGGGTTGAGCAGTTCTTC. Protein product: CASSQGPGVEQFF.

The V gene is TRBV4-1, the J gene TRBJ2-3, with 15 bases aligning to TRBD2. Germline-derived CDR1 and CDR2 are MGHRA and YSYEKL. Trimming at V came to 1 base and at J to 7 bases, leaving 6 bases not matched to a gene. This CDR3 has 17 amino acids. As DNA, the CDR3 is TGCGCCAGCAGCCAAGGCGGACTAGCGGGAGGGCCCCATACGCAGTATTTT. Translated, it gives CASSQGGLAGGPHTQYF.